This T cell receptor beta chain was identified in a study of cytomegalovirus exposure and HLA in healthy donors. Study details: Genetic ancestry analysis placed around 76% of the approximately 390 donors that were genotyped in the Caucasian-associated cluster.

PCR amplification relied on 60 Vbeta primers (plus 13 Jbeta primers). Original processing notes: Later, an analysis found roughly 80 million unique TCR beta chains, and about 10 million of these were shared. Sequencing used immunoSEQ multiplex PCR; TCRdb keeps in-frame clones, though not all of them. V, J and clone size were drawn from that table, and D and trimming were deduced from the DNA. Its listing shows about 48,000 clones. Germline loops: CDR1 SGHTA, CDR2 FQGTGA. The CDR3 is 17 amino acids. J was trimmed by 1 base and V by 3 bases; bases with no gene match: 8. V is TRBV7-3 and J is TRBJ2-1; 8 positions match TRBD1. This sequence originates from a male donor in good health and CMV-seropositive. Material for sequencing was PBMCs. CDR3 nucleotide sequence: TGTGCCAGCAGCTTGGGACCGACAGGGGCTTCCTACAATGAGCAGTTCTTC. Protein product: CASSLGPTGASYNEQFF.